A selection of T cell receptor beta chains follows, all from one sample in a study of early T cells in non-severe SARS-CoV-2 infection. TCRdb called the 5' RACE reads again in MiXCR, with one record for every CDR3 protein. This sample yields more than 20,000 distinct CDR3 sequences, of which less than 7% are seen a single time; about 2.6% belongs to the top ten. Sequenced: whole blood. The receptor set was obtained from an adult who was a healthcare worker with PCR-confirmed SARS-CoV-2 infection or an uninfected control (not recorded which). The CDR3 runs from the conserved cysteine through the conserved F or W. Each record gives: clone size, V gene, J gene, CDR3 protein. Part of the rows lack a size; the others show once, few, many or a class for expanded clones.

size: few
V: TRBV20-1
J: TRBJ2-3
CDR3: CSAREWPDTQYF

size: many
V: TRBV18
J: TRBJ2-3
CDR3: CASSPGDTQYF

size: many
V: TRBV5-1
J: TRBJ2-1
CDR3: CASSWSLAGGVYNEQFF

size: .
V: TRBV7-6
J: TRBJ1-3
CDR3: CASSLFGTEGNTIYF

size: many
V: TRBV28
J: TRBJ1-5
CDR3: CASSPPNRVRSNQPQHF

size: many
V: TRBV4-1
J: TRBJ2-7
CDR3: CASSPPAKGSSSYEQYF

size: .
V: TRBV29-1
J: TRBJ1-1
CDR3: CAGGGNTEAFF

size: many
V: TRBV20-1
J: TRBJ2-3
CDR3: CSARITFSTDTQYF

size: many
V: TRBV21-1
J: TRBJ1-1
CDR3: CASSAHRALNTEAFF

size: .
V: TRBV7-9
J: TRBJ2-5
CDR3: CASSFPGGQGKETQYF

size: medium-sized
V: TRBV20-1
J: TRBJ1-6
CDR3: CSARDGTGTVNSPLHF

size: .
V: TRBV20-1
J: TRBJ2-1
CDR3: CSALPPTSDNEQFF

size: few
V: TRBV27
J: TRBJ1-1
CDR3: CASSQARGPEAFF

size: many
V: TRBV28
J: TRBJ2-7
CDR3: CASSPVEGHTYEQYF

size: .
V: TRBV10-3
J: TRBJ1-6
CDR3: CATKPGQGNSPLHF

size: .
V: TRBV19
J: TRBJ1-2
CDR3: CASTETKWAYGYTF

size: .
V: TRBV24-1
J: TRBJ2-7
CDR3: CATSDNSYEQYF

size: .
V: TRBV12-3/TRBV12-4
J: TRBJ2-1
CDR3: CASSASQGEFF

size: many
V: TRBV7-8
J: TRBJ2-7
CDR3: CASSLISDPTSEQYF

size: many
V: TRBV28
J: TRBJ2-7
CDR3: CASGATDTYEQYF

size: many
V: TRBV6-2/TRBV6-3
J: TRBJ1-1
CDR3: CASSRKGAAFF

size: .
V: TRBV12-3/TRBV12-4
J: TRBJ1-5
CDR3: CASSLFSGQPQHF

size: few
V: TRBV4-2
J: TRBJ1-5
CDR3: CASSLQGSNQPQHF

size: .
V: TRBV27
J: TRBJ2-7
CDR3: CASSLEAPGEQYF

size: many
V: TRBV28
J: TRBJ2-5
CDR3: CASSFGGAETQYF

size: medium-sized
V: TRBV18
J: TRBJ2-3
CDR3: CASSPWGRSTDTQYF

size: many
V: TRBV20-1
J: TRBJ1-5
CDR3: CSALRTSNQPQHF

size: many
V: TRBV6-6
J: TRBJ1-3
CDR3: CASSSPSDGRNTIYF

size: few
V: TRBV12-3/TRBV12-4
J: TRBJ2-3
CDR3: CASTWSTDTQYF

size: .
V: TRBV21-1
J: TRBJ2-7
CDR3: CASSLPGTGTHEQYF

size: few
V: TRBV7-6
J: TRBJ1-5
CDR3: CASSSHRDQPQHF

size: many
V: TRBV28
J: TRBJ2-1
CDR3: CASRRGLAGVNEQFF

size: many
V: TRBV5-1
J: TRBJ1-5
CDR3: CASSKEGNQPQHF

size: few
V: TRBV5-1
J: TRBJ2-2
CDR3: CASSPEDTGELFF

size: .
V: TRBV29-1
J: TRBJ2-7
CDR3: CSVRPEGFSYEQYF

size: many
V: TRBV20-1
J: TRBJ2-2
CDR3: CSARVSGVNTGELFF

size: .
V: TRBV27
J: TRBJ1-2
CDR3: CASSPRTGESGYTF

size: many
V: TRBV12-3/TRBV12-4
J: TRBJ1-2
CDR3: CASSLRRVYGYTF

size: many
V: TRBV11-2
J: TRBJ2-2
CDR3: CASSLSGPGSTGELFF